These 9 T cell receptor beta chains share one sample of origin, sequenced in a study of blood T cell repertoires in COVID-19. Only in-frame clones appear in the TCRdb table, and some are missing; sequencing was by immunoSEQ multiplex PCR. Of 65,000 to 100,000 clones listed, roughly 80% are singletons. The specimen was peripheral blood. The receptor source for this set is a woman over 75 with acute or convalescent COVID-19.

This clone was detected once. In DNA, the CDR3 is TGTGCCAGCAGCTTAGACTGGGGGCCCTACAATGAGCAGTTCTTC. This codes for CASSLDWGPYNEQFF. The chain has TRBV7-2 and TRBJ2-1; tentative D call: TRBD1 (6 bases). Germline-derived CDR1 and CDR2 are SGHTA and FQGNSA. The CDR3 is made up of 15 amino acids. V was pared by 1 base and J by 2 bases, with 9 bases between.

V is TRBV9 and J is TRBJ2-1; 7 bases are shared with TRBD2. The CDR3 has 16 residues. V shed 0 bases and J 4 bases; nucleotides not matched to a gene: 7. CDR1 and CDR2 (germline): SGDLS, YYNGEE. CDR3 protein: CASSVGRRGIYNEQFF. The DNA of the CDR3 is TGTGCCAGCAGCGTAGGGAGGCGGGGGATTTACAATGAGCAGTTCTTC.

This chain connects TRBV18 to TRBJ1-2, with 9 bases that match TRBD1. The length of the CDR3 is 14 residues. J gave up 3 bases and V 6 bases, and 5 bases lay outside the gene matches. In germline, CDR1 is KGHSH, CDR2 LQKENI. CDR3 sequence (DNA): TGTGCCAGCTCCCGACAGGGGGGCGACTATGGCTACACCTTC. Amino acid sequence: CASSRQGGDYGYTF.

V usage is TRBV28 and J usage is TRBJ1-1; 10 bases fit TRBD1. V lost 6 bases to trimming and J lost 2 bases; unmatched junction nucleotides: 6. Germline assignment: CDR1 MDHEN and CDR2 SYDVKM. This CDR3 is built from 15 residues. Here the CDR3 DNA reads TGTGCCAGCAGATACGACAGGGGGCTTAACACTGAAGCTTTCTTT. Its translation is CASRYDRGLNTEAFF.

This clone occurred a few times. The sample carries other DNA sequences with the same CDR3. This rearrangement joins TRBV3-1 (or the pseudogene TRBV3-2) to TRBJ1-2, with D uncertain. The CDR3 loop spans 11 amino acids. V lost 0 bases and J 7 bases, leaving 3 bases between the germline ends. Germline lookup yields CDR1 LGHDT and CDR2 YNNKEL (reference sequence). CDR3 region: CASSQDRGYTF. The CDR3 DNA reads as TGTGCCAGCAGCCAAGATCGTGGCTACACCTTC.

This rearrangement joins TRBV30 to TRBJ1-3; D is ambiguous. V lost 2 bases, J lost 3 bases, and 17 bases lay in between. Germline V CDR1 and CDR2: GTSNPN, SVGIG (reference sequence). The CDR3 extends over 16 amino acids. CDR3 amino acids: CAWSREGGFYGNTIYF. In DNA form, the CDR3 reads TGTGCCTGGAGTCGGGAAGGAGGGTTTTATGGAAACACCATATATTTT.

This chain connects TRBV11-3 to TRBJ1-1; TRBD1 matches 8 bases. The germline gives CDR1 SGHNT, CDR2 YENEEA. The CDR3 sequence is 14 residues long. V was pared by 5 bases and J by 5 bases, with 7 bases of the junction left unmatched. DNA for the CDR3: TGTGCCAGCAGCCCAGGACAGGGCTCGACTGAAGCTTTCTTT. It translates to CASSPGQGSTEAFF.

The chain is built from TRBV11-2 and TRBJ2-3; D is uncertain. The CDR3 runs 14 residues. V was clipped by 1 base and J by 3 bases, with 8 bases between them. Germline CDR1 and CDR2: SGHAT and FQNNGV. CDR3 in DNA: TGTGCCAGCAGCTTAGTCCCCGGGACAGATACGCAGTATTTT. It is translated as CASSLVPGTDTQYF.

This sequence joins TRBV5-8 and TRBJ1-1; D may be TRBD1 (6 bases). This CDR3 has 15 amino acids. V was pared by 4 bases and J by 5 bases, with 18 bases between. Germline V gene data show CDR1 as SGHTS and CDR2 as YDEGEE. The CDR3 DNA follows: TGTGCCAGCAGCACGGAGCGCGCAGGGGAAACTGAAGCTTTCTTT. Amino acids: CASSTERAGETEAFF. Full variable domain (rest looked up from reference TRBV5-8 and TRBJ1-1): EAGVTQSPTHLIKTRGQQATLRCSPISGHTSVYWYQQALGLGLQFLLWYDEGEERNRGNFPPRFSGRQFPNYSSELNVNALELEDSALYLCASSTERAGETEAFFGQGTRLTVV.